The source of this T cell receptor beta chain is a study of cytomegalovirus exposure and HLA in healthy donors. Study-level results: Highly shared sequence variants in one cluster were likely a sequencing artifact. Using the classifier, cytomegalovirus status was reportedly diagnosed with high specificity and sensitivity. Some TCR beta chains (around 180 of them) were listed as cytomegalovirus-associated.

PCR primers comprised 60 Vbeta and 13 Jbeta primers. TCRdb keeps only in-frame clones here, not all; method: immunoSEQ multiplex PCR. The table records about 120,000 clones, roughly 71% of them present only once. In the case of this clone: The antigen is unknown.

The specimen was PBMCs. The clonotype originates from a woman between 35 and 50 years old in good health and CMV-seropositive.

This CDR3 reads CASSLSRSEQYF. DNA for the CDR3: TGTGCCAGCAGCTTAAGCCGGTCCGAGCAGTACTTC. The chain recombines TRBV7-9 with TRBJ2-7; no firm D call. The germline CDR1 and CDR2 sequences are SEHNR and FQNEAQ (reference sequence). V gave up 2 bases and J gave up 6 bases, with 8 bases separating them. The CDR3 has 12 amino acids. The entire variable domain, with the rest obtained from reference TRBV7-9 and TRBJ2-7, is as follows: DTGVSQNPRHKITKRGQNVTFRCDPISEHNRLYWYRQTLGQGPEFLTYFQNEAQLEKSRLLSDRFSAERPKGSFSTLEIQRTEQGDSAMYLCASSLSRSEQYFGPGTRLTVT.